Listed below are T cell receptor beta chains from one sample, sequenced in a study of response to subunit inactivated influenza vaccine. TCRdb re-called the RT-PCR reads through MiXCR, storing one row per CDR3 protein. The data contain more than 450,000 distinct CDR3 sequences, about 11% of them singletons. The sample was also linked to a second study, of T cells expressing NK-cell markers.

The sample here was PBMCs from blood, taken on the day of vaccination. These receptor sequences come from a man aged 45-65 years who received an inactivated influenza vaccine. Each CDR3 is given with its conserved first and last residue. A D gene is named only where the DNA matches it firmly. Not every row has a clone size; where given, it reads once, few, many or a size class.

j_gene	d_gene	v_gene	abundance	CDR3nt	CDR3aa
TRBJ2-1	NA	TRBV11-2	NA	TGTGCCAGCAGCTCCTATCGTGGGGCACCCCAACGGACCCAGTTCTTC	CASSSYRGAPQRTQFF
TRBJ2-1	NA	TRBV12-3/TRBV12-4	many	TGTGCCAGCAGTAGACTTTCCAATGAGCAGTTCTTC	CASSRLSNEQFF
TRBJ2-7	TRBD1	TRBV4-2	NA	TGTGCCAGCAGCCCATTCACAGGGGCAGGAGGCGAGCAGTACTTC	CASSPFTGAGGEQYF
TRBJ2-3	TRBD2	TRBV7-9	NA	TGTGCCAGCAGCTCTGAGCGGGGCCTTAGCACAGATACGCAGTATTTT	CASSSERGLSTDTQYF
TRBJ1-2	NA	TRBV6-2/TRBV6-3	few	TGTGCCAGCAGTTACGTCCCAGGGGTCCGTGGCTACACCTTC	CASSYVPGVRGYTF
TRBJ2-3	TRBD2	TRBV20-1	few	TGCAGTGCTAATACACCGACTAGCGGGAGTGCAGATACGCAGTATTTT	CSANTPTSGSADTQYF
TRBJ1-5	TRBD1	TRBV7-9	NA	TGTGCCAGCAGCACTGGACAGGCCAACAATCAGCCCCAGCATTTT	CASSTGQANNQPQHF
TRBJ1-5	NA	TRBV12-3/TRBV12-4	many	TGTGCCAGCAGTGGGGGAAATCAGCCCCAGCATTTT	CASSGGNQPQHF
TRBJ2-1	TRBD1	TRBV27	many	TGTGCCAGCAGTTTACCAGGGGGTGAGCAGTTCTTC	CASSLPGGEQFF
TRBJ2-3	TRBD2	TRBV5-1	few	TGCGCCAGCAGCTCCCTTAGCGGGGCACGAGATACGCAGTATTTT	CASSSLSGARDTQYF
TRBJ2-5	NA	TRBV7-9	NA	TGTGCCAGCAGCTTTTTGGCGAGTGGAGAGACCCAGTACTTC	CASSFLASGETQYF
TRBJ2-5	NA	TRBV20-1	NA	TGCAGTGCTAGGTGGACACTTAAAGAGACCCAGTACTTC	CSARWTLKETQYF
TRBJ1-4	NA	TRBV29-1	many	TGCAGCGTCTTCACAGGAGAAAAACTGTTTTTT	CSVFTGEKLFF
TRBJ2-3	TRBD2	TRBV10-3	NA	TGTGCCATCAGCCCGGGACTAGCGGGAGAGGTGGCGGATACGCAGTATTTT	CAISPGLAGEVADTQYF
TRBJ2-1	NA	TRBV6-2/TRBV6-3	few	TGTGCCAGCAGTTCCCCCCGCTTTTTAGACAATGAGCAGTTCTTC	CASSSPRFLDNEQFF
TRBJ2-1	NA	TRBV11-2	many	TGTGCCAGCAGCTTCTGGAAACTAGCTGACTCCAATGAGCAGTTCTTC	CASSFWKLADSNEQFF
TRBJ2-5	NA	TRBV20-1	NA	TGCAGTGGAAGCAGGGAGACCCAGTACTTC	CSGSRETQYF
TRBJ2-2	NA	TRBV20-1	many	TGCAGTGCTAGAGATCTAGGGGCCGGGGAGCTGTTTTTT	CSARDLGAGELFF
TRBJ2-2	TRBD2	TRBV12-3/TRBV12-4	NA	TGTGCCAGCAGTTTAGGGACTAGGGGCACCGGGGAGCTGTTTTTT	CASSLGTRGTGELFF
TRBJ2-3	TRBD2	TRBV7-2	few	TGTGCCAGCAGCTTAGAGGGCGGGGGGGCGATAGATACGCAGTATTTT	CASSLEGGGAIDTQYF
TRBJ2-2	TRBD1	TRBV29-1	many	TGCAGCTCTCGACAGGGGGCAAACACCGGGGAGCTGTTTTTT	CSSRQGANTGELFF
TRBJ2-5	NA	TRBV24-1	few	TGTGCCACCGCTGGACACCTAAGGGACCAAGAGACCCAGTACTTC	CATAGHLRDQETQYF
TRBJ1-1	TRBD1	TRBV28	NA	TGTGCCAGCAGTTTATGGGGGACAGGGTCAATAACTGAAGCTTTCTTT	CASSLWGTGSITEAFF
TRBJ2-1	NA	TRBV24-1	many	TGTGCCACCAGTGATTTTTACAATGAGCAGTTCTTC	CATSDFYNEQFF
TRBJ2-3	TRBD2	TRBV10-3	NA	TGTGCCATCAATGAGGGAGGGACTAGCGGGAGGGGACTCGGGAATACGCAGTATTTT	CAINEGGTSGRGLGNTQYF
TRBJ2-3	TRBD2	TRBV5-1	few	TGCGCCAGCAGCTTGGATCCAGCGGGAGGCACAGATACGCAGTATTTT	CASSLDPAGGTDTQYF
TRBJ2-1	NA	TRBV12-3/TRBV12-4	NA	TGTGCCAGCAGTGCTACAGTAATAATTGAGCAGTTCTTC	CASSATVIIEQFF
TRBJ2-2	NA	TRBV3-1	NA	TGTGCCAGCAGCAACGGGCGGATGACCCCGGGCGAACCGACCGGGGAGCTGTTTTTT	CASSNGRMTPGEPTGELFF
TRBJ1-1	NA	TRBV3-1	few	TGTGCCAGCAGCCAATCCCTTTCACGACCGCGCACTGAAGCTTTCTTT	CASSQSLSRPRTEAFF
TRBJ2-5	TRBD2	TRBV3-1	many	TGTGCCAGCAGCCCCTGGCGAGGGAGCGGGAGAGGAGAGACCCAGTACTTC	CASSPWRGSGRGETQYF
TRBJ2-6	NA	TRBV7-9	few	TGTGCCAGCAGCTTAGTCTCGGGTTTTTCTGGGGCCAACGTCCTGACTTTC	CASSLVSGFSGANVLTF
TRBJ2-1	NA	TRBV12-3/TRBV12-4	many	TGTGCCAGCAGTTTAGAAGTTGAGCAGTTCTTC	CASSLEVEQFF
TRBJ2-1	NA	TRBV20-1	NA	TGCAGTGCTAGAGATCTGGACAGTCTGAATGAGCAGTTCTTC	CSARDLDSLNEQFF
TRBJ1-5	NA	TRBV28	NA	TGTGCCAGCAAGACAGGTTATAGCAATCAGCCCCAGCATTTT	CASKTGYSNQPQHF